The clone carrying this TCR beta chain has only a few counts. These data come from a study of T cell responses to AZD1222 COVID-19 vaccine. The V and J ends lost 4 bases and 1 base respectively, with 14 bases between them. Germline values: CDR1 SGHNT, CDR2 YYREEE (reference sequence). CDR3 length: 15 residues. Assay: immunoSEQ multiplex PCR; the TCRdb copy retains only in-frame clones and omits some. This table has some 100,000 clones, about nine tenths appearing once. The rearrangement links TRBV5-4 to TRBJ1-2; no clear D gene. The specimen comprised peripheral blood, sampled on day 0 of AZD1222 vaccination. This clonotype was sampled from an adult in good health. Here the CDR3 reads CASSPWAPSNYGYTF. CDR3 in DNA: TGTGCCAGCAGCCCCTGGGCCCCGAGTAACTATGGCTACACCTTC.